Sequencing of this T cell receptor (beta chain) was carried out in a study of cytomegalovirus exposure and HLA in healthy donors. To note about this clone: Its specificity is unknown. Germline is not matched at one junction end, which may reflect a read error.

Findings of the study overall: It was found in a later analysis that first-cohort TCR clusters tended to co-occur in the 90 to 150 validation repertoires. Cytomegalovirus status was reportedly diagnosed by the classifier with high specificity and sensitivity.

Donors were drawn from the approximately 120-subject validation cohort, separate from the 666-subject first cohort. The CDR3 loop spans 16 amino acids. CDR1 and CDR2 from the germline V gene are SSHAT and FNYEAQ (reference sequence). Clones were sequenced by immunoSEQ multiplex PCR, and TCRdb holds only the in-frame ones, with some missing. Of 110,000 or so clones listed, 86% were seen once; the top ten hold over 4%. V gene TRBV7-7 combines with J gene TRBJ2-3; 12 bases are a match to TRBD2. The receptor's source is a man between 18 and 29 years old in good health and CMV-seronegative. Sequencing was performed on PBMCs. The CDR3 DNA reads TGTGCTAGCAGCTTAGCTACTAGCGGGGGGACAGATACGCAGTATTTT. This encodes CASSLATSGGTDTQYF.